The 3 T cell receptor beta chains presented below share a single source sample, sequenced in a study of T cells expressing NK-cell markers. TCRdb reprocessed the 5' RACE reads and reports one entry per CDR3 protein, with no DNA. This listing includes under 200,000 distinct CDR3 sequences. Sequencing was carried out using blood T cells: a sorted CD56 or NKG2C T cell subset, CD4+ or CD8+ T cells, or bulk PBMC T cells (not recorded which). These receptors originate from a woman aged 18-70 years in good health.

The V and J genes are TRBV9 and TRBJ2-7; the TCRdb D gene call, TRBD1, has no DNA to confirm it. Germline CDR1 reads SGDLS; CDR2 reads YYNGEE. CDR3 length equals 13 residues. The CDR3 region is CASGPQGVGEQYF.

The chain links TRBV28 to TRBJ1-2; with no DNA, the TCRdb D assignment of TRBD1 cannot be verified. Germline-derived CDR1 and CDR2 are MDHEN and SYDVKM. The CDR3 spans 16 residues. The CDR3 region is CASSLNGQGRMVGYTF.

The V gene is TRBV20-1, the J gene TRBJ1-1; lacking DNA, the TRBD1 call made by TCRdb goes unchecked. Germline values: CDR1 DFQATT, CDR2 SNEGSKA (reference sequence). The CDR3 is 15 residues long. This CDR3 reads CSARDVSRPGLEAFF.